This T cell receptor (beta chain) was sequenced in a study of shared clonotypes between healthy human individuals. The CDR3 has 12 residues. CDR1 and CDR2 from the germline V gene are MDHEN and SYDVKM. Here immunoSEQ multiplex PCR was the method, and the copy in TCRdb shows in-frame clones only, minus some. Of hundreds of thousands of clones detected, approximately 74% appear once; the ten largest clones hold approximately 1.8%. Remarks on this clone: Germline is not matched at one junction end, which may reflect a read error. Other DNA variants within this sample encode the same CDR3.

The sequencing input was memory CD4+ T cells sorted from blood. The subset denotes: CD45RA-negative fraction. This clonotype originated in a woman aged 25 to 39 in good health. The chain joins TRBV28 to TRBJ2-5, with 7 bases that match TRBD2. The CDR3 DNA reads as TGTGCCAGCAGTTTCATCGCCGGGACTACCCACTTC. This encodes CASSFIAGTTHF.